This T cell receptor beta chain came from a study of T cell responses to AZD1222 COVID-19 vaccine. The study's findings and limits: A reported finding is that nearly half of spike-specific TCRs target unmutated variant regions. The span of vaccine-associated CD4 TCRs extended across spike, with dominance at 160-218 and 743-854.

The assay was immunoSEQ multiplex PCR, and TCRdb's table has in-frame clones only and misses some. The sample consists of 150,000 to 200,000 clones, 70% to 90% of them appearing once. Between the trimmed V and J ends, which lost 4 bases and 6 bases, there was a span of 12 bases. The CDR3 is 14 residues long. Germline lookup yields CDR1 LGHDT and CDR2 YNNKEL (reference sequence). Recipients boosted at about 4 weeks or about 12 weeks are pooled. Notes on this clone: Antigen: not known.

This clonotype originated in an adult who received the AZD1222 COVID-19 vaccine. This chain joins TRBV3-1 (or the pseudogene TRBV3-2) and TRBJ2-2; no reliable D call. Sample: peripheral blood, taken 28 days after the second AZD1222 dose. CDR3: CASSLLVPPGELFF. The CDR3, as DNA: TGTGCCAGCAGCCTCCTGGTACCACCCGGGGAGCTGTTTTTT.